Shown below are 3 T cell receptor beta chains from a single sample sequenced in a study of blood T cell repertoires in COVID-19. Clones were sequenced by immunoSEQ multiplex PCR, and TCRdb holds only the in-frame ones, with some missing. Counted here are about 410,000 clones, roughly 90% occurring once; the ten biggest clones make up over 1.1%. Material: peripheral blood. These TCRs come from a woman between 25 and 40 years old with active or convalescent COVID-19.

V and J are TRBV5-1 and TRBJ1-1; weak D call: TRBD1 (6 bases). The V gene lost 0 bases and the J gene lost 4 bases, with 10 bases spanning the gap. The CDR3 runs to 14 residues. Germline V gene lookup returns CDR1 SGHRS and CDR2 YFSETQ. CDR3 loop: CASSLAARGTEAFF. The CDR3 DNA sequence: TGCGCCAGCAGCTTGGCCGCCAGGGGCACTGAAGCTTTCTTT. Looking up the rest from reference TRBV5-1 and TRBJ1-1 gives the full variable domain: KAGVTQTPRYLIKTRGQQVTLSCSPISGHRSVSWYQQTPGQGLQFLFEYFSETQRNKGNFPGRFSGRQFSNSRSEMNVSTLELGDSALYLCASSLAARGTEAFFGQGTRLTVV.

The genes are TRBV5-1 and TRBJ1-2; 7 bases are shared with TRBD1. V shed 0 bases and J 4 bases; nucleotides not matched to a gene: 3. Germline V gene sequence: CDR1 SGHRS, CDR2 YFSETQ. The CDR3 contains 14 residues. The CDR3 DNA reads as TGCGCCAGCAGCTTGGGTGGGACAGCCTATGGCTACACCTTC. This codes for CASSLGGTAYGYTF.

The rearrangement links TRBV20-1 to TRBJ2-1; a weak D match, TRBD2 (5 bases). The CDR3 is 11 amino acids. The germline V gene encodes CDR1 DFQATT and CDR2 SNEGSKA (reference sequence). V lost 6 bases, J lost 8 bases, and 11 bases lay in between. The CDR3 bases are TGCAGTGCGAGTAGCGCAGATGAGCAGTTCTTC. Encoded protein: CSASSADEQFF.